This is a list of T cell receptor beta chains from one sample in a study of cytomegalovirus exposure and HLA in healthy donors. Clones were read by immunoSEQ multiplex PCR, and TCRdb kept only the in-frame ones, dropping some. The data hold roughly 88,000 clones, with 70% to 85% observed a single time. Input material: PBMCs. The receptor source for this set is a man aged 25 to 45 in good health and CMV-seropositive. Each CDR3 is given with its conserved first and last residue. Fields, in order: D gene, V gene, J gene, clone size, CDR3 DNA, CDR3 protein. The D gene is left open where the match is weak. Clone size is shown for a subset of rows, as once, few, many or a class of expanded clone.

TRBD1	TRBV19	TRBJ2-1	few	TGTGCCAGTAGTACCGGTAGGGGACAGAATGAGCAGTTCTTC	CASSTGRGQNEQFF
TRBD2	TRBV10-3	TRBJ2-1	.	TGTGCCATCGCGGCGACTAGCCTTTACAATGAGCAGTTCTTC	CAIAATSLYNEQFF
TRBD1	TRBV19	TRBJ2-6	.	TGTGCCAGTAGTACCTGGGGACAGGGGGCCAACGTCCTGACTTTC	CASSTWGQGANVLTF
TRBD1	TRBV19	TRBJ1-2	.	TGTGCCAGTAGTCCCCAGGGGGCGCGAGGCTACACCTTC	CASSPQGARGYTF
TRBD2	TRBV11-2	TRBJ2-5	.	TGTGCCAGCAGCTCTCCTAGCGGGGGCCCCGGGGAGACCCAGTACTTC	CASSSPSGGPGETQYF
.	TRBV18	TRBJ1-6	.	TGTGCCAGCTCATCGCCAGGGCTAAATTCACCCCTCCACTTT	CASSSPGLNSPLHF
TRBD1	TRBV5-4	TRBJ2-5	few	TGTGCCAGCAGCCGGGGACAGGGAGGAGAGACCCAGTACTTC	CASSRGQGGETQYF
.	TRBV7-8	TRBJ1-6	few	TGTGCCAGCAGCTTTCGAGAGGGAAGTTGGTCACCCCTCCACTTT	CASSFREGSWSPLHF
TRBD2	TRBV6-6	TRBJ2-1	.	TGTGCCAGCAGCTCCGTGGGACTAGTAAGGTACAATGAGCAGTTCTTC	CASSSVGLVRYNEQFF
.	TRBV5-1	TRBJ2-1	.	TGCGCCAGCAGCTTGGCCAGGGGCGTTTACAATGAGCAGTTCTTC	CASSLARGVYNEQFF
TRBD2	TRBV27	TRBJ2-5	.	TGTGCCAGCAGTTTACGAGGGCTAGCGGGAACTACAAACTTCCAAGAGACCCAGTACTTC	CASSLRGLAGTTNFQETQYF
TRBD2	TRBV7-8	TRBJ2-1	.	TGTGCCAGCAGCTTAGCGGGGGGGAGGAGCTCCTACAATGAGCAGTTCTTC	CASSLAGGRSSYNEQFF
TRBD1	TRBV5-6	TRBJ2-5	.	TGTGCCAGCAGCTTACGGGACAGGGGTACCCAGTACTTC	CASSLRDRGTQYF
.	TRBV7-2	TRBJ2-2	.	TGTGCCAGCAGCTTAATGGCCGGGGGGCGGACCGGGGAGCTGTTTTTT	CASSLMAGGRTGELFF
.	TRBV6-1	TRBJ1-5	.	TGTGCCAGCCGGGGGGGGCTAAATCAGCCCCAGCATTTT	CASRGGLNQPQHF
TRBD2	TRBV7-3	TRBJ2-2	.	TGTGCCAGCAGCTTAAATTCGGGGGGTTCGAACACCGGGGAGCTGTTTTTT	CASSLNSGGSNTGELFF
TRBD1	TRBV28	TRBJ2-1	once	TGTGCCAGCAGTTTCTGGGACAGGGCTCTCAATGAGCAGTTCTTC	CASSFWDRALNEQFF
.	TRBV6-5	TRBJ1-1	.	TGTGCCAGCAGTTATGAGGGGAACACTGAAGCTTTCTTT	CASSYEGNTEAFF
.	TRBV9	TRBJ1-1	.	TGTGCCAGCAGCATGAGCCCGGCCGGGGACACTGAAGCTTTCTTT	CASSMSPAGDTEAFF
.	TRBV2	TRBJ1-2	.	TGTGCCAGCAGTCCTTCACAGGGTGGAAACTATGGCTACACCTTC	CASSPSQGGNYGYTF
.	TRBV5-1	TRBJ2-3	few	TGCGCCAGCAGCGTGGAGGAGGGGAATACGCAGTATTTT	CASSVEEGNTQYF
.	TRBV6-1	TRBJ1-5	few	TGTGCCAGCAGTGAATTAAGGGGCCAGCCCCAGCATTTT	CASSELRGQPQHF
TRBD1	TRBV6-5	TRBJ2-1	few	TGTGCCAGCAGTTACTCGCCGGGACAGGGTGGTGAGCAGTTCTTC	CASSYSPGQGGEQFF
TRBD1	TRBV7-8	TRBJ2-3	.	TGTGCCAGCAGCTTAGCCTCATCGACAGGGCGAGGGACAGATACGCAGTATTTT	CASSLASSTGRGTDTQYF
.	TRBV5-4	TRBJ1-1	.	TGTGCCAGCAACACGAACACTGAAGCTTTCTTT	CASNTNTEAFF
.	TRBV18	TRBJ1-3	.	TGTGCCAGCTCGGGGGGACTTACAGGACGGAACACCATATATTTT	CASSGGLTGRNTIYF